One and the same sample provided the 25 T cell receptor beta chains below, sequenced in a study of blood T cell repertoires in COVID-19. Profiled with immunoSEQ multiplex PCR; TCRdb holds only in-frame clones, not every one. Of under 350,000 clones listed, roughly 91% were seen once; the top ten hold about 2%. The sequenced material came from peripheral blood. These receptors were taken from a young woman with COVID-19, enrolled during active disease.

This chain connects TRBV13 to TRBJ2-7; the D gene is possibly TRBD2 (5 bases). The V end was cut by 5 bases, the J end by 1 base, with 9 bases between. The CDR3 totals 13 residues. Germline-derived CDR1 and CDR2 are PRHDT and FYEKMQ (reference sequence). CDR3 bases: TGTGCCAGCAGCCCACCGGGGTCCTACGAGCAGTACTTC. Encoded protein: CASSPPGSYEQYF.

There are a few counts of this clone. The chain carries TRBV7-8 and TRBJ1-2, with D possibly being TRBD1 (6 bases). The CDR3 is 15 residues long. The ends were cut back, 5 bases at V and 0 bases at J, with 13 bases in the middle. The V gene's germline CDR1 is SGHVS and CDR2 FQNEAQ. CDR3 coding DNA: TGTGCCAGCAGCCTAGACAGGCTAGCTAACTATGGCTACACCTTC. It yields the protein CASSLDRLANYGYTF.

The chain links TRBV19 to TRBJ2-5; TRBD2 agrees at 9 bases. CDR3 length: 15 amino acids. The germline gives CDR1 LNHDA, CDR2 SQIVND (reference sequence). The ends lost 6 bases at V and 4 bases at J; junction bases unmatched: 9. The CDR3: CASSPGVAGAETQYF. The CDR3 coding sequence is TGTGCCAGTAGCCCCGGGGTAGCGGGGGCAGAGACCCAGTACTTC.

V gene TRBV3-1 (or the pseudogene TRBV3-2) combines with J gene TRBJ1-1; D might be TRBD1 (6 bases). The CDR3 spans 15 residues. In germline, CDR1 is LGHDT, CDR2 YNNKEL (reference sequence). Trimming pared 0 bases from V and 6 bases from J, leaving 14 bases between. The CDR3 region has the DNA TGTGCCAGCAGCCAAGAAAACAGGGCAGGGGCTGAAGCTTTCTTT. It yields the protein CASSQENRAGAEAFF.

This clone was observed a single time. CDR3 sequence: CATSDSGGMETQYF. CDR3 bases: TGTGCCACCAGTGATTCAGGAGGAATGGAGACCCAGTACTTC. The chain joins TRBV24-1 to TRBJ2-5; the D gene is possibly TRBD2 (5 bases). This CDR3 is 14 amino acids long. Germline V gene data show CDR1 as KGHDR and CDR2 as SFDVKD. V lost 2 bases and J 5 bases, leaving 11 bases between the germline ends.

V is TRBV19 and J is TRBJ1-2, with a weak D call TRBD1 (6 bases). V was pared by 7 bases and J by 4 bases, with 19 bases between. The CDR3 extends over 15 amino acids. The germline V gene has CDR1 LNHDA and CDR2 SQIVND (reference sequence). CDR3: CASNTRQAGAYGYTF. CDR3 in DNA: TGTGCCAGTAATACGAGACAGGCCGGGGCCTATGGCTACACCTTC.

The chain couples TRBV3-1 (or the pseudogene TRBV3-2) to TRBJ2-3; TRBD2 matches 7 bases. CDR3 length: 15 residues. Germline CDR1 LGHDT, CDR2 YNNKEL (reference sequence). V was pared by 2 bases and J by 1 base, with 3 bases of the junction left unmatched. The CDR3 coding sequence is TGTGCCAGCAGCCAAACTAGCGCCGGCACAGATACGCAGTATTTT. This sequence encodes CASSQTSAGTDTQYF.

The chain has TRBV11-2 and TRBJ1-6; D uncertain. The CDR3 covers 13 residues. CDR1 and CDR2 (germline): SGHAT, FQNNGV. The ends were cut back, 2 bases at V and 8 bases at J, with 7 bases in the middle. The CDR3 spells CASSLIVHSPLHF. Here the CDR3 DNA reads TGTGCCAGCAGCTTAATAGTGCATTCACCCCTCCACTTT.

The CDR3 region has the DNA TGTGCCAGCAGCGTAACAGGGTCGGACTATGGCTACACCTTC. It specifies CASSVTGSDYGYTF. This chain uses TRBV9 with TRBJ1-2; perhaps TRBD1 as D (6 bases). The CDR3 length is 14 residues. Trimming removed 1 base at V and 3 bases at J, with 10 bases between. Germline V gene lookup returns CDR1 SGDLS and CDR2 YYNGEE.

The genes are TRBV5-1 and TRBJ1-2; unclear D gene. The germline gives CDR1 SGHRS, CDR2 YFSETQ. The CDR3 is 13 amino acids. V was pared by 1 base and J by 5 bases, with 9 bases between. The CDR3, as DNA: TGCGCCAGCAGCTTGAACAGCCGATATGGCTACACCTTC. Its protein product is CASSLNSRYGYTF.

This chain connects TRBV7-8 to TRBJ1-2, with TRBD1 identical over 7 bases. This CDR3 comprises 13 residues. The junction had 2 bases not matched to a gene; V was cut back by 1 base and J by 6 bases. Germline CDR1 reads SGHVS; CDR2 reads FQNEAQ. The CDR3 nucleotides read TGTGCCAGCAGCTTAGACAGGGGCCATGGCTACACCTTC. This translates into CASSLDRGHGYTF.

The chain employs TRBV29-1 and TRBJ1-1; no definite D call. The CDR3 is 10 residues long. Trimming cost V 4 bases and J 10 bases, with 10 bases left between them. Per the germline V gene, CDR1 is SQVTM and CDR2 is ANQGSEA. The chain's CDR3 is CSVAPVRAFF. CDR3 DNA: TGCAGCGTTGCCCCGGTCCGAGCTTTCTTT.

CDR3 nucleotide sequence: TGTGCCAGCAGTGCCCGACAGGGGGCCTACGAGCAGTACGTC. Protein: CASSARQGAYEQYV. The chain combines TRBV6-6 with TRBJ2-7; 9 nucleotides agree with TRBD1. From germline, CDR1 is MNHNY and CDR2 SVGAGI (reference sequence). Trimming at V came to 5 bases and at J to 2 bases, leaving 4 bases not matched to a gene. The CDR3 extends over 14 amino acids.

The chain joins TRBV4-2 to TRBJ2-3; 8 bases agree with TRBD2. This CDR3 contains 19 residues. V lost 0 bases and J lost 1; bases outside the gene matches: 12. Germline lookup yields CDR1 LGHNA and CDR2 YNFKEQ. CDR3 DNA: TGTGCCAGCAGCCAAGAAAGGACTAGCCAATCGGGGGGCACAGATACGCAGTATTTT. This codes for CASSQERTSQSGGTDTQYF.

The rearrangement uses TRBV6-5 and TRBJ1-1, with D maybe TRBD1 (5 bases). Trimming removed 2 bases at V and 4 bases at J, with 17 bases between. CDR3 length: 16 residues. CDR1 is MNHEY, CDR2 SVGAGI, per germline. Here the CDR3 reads CASSYQLPSGRTEAFF. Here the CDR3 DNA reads TGTGCCAGCAGTTACCAACTACCTTCAGGGCGCACTGAAGCTTTCTTT.

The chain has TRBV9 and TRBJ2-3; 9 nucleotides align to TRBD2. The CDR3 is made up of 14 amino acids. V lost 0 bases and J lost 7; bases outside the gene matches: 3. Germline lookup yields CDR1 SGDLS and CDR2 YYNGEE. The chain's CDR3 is CASSVGLAGNTQYF. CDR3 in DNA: TGTGCCAGCAGCGTAGGGCTAGCGGGGAATACGCAGTATTTT. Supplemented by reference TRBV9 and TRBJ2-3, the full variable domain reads DSGVTQTPKHLITATGQRVTLRCSPRSGDLSVYWYQQSLDQGLQFLIQYYNGEERAKGNILERFSAQQFPDLHSELNLSSLELGDSALYFCASSVGLAGNTQYFGPGTRLTVL.

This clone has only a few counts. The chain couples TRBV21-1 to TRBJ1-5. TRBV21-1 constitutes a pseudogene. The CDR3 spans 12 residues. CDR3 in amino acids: CASPKKSQPQHF. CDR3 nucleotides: TGTGCCAGCCCCAAAAAGAGTCAGCCCCAGCATTTT.

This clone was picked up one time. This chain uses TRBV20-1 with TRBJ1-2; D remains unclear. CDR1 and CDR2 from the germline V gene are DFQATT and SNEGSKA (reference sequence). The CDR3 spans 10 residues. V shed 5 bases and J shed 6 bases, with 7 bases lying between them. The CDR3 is CSAVGNGYTF. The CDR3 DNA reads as TGCAGTGCTGTCGGGAATGGCTACACCTTC.

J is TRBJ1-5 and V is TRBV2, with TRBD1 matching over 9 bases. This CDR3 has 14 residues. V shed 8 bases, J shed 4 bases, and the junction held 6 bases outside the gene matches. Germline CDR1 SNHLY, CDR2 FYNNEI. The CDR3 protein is CASEPGQGNQPQHF. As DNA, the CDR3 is TGTGCCAGCGAACCGGGACAGGGAAATCAGCCCCAGCATTTT.

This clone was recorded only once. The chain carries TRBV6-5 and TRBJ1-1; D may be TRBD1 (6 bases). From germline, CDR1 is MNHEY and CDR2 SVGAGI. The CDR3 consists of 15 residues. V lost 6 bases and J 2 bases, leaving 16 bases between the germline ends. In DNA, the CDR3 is TGTGCCAGCAGGTGGGCTGTACAGGGAAACACTGAAGCTTTCTTT. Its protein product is CASRWAVQGNTEAFF.

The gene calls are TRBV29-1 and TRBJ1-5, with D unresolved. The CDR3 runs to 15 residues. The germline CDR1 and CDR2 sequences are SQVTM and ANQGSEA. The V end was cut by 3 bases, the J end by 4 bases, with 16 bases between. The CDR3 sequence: CSVEVGGSGNQPQHF. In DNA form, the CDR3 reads TGCAGCGTTGAGGTCGGCGGTTCCGGGAATCAGCCCCAGCATTTT.

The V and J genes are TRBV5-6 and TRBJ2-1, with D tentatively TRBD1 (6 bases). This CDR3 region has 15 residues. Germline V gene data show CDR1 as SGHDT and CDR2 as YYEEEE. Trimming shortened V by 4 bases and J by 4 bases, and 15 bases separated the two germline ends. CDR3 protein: CASSIQGLPYNEQFF. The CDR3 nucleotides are TGTGCCAGCAGCATCCAGGGGCTCCCTTACAATGAGCAGTTCTTC.

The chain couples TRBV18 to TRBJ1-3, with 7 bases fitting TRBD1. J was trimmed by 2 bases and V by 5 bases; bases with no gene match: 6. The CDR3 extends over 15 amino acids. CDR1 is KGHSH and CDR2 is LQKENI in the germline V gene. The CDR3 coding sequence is TGTGCCAGCTCAGCTACAGGGGAGGCTGGAAACACCATATATTTT. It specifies CASSATGEAGNTIYF.

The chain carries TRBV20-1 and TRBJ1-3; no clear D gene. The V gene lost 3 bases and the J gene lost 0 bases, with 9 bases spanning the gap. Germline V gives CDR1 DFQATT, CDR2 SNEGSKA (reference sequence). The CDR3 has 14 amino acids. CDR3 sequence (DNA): TGCAGTGCTAGTCCGGTAGTCTCTGGAAACACCATATATTTT. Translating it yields CSASPVVSGNTIYF.

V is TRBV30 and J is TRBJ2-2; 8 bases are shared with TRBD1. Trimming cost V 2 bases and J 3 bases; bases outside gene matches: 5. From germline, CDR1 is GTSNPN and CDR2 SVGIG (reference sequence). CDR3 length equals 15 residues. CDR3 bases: TGTGCCTGGAGTCCCAGGGGGCTTTACACCGGGGAGCTGTTTTTT. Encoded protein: CAWSPRGLYTGELFF.